This T cell receptor (beta chain) came from a study of blood T cell repertoires in COVID-19. Trimming stripped 0 bases from V and 0 bases from J, with 5 bases between. The CDR3 covers 15 residues. Germline CDR1 is MNHEY and CDR2 is SVGAGI. Generated by immunoSEQ multiplex PCR, the TCRdb table keeps only in-frame clones and is missing some. The data hold fewer than 120,000 clones, with less than 75% observed a single time. V is TRBV6-5 and J is TRBJ1-4, with a possible D match to TRBD1 (5 bases). The sequence derives from an older woman with acute or convalescent COVID-19. Sequencing was performed on peripheral blood. CDR3 loop: CASSYSQATNEKLFF. The CDR3 DNA follows: TGTGCCAGCAGTTACTCACAGGCAACTAATGAAAAACTGTTTTTT.